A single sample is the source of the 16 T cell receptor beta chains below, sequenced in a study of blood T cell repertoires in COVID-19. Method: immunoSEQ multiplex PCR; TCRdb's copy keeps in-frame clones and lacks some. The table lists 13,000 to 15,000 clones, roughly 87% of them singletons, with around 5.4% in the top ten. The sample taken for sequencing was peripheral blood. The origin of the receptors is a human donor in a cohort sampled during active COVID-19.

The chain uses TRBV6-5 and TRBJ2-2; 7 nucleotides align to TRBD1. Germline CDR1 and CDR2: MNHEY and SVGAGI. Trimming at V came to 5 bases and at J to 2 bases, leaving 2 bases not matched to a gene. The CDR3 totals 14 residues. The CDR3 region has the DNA TGTGCCAGCAGTAGACAGGGAAACACCGGGGAGCTGTTTTTT. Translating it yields CASSRQGNTGELFF.

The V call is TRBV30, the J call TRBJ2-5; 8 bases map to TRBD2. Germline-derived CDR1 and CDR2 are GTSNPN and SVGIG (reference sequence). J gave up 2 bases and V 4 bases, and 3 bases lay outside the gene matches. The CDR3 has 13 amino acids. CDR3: CAWNLAGQETQYF. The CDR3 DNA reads TGTGCCTGGAACTTAGCGGGACAAGAGACCCAGTACTTC.

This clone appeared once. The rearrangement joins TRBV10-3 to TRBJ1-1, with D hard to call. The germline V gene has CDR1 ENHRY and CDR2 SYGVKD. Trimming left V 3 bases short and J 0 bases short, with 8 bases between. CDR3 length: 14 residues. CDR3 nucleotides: TGTGCCATCAGTGACATGAACTTGAACACTGAAGCTTTCTTT. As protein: CAISDMNLNTEAFF.

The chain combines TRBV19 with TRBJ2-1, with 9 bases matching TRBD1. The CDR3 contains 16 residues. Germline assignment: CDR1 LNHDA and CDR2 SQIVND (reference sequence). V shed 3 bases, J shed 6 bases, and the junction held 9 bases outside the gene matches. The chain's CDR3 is CASSIYGTGQSNEQFF. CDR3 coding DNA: TGTGCCAGTAGTATTTACGGGACAGGGCAGTCCAATGAGCAGTTCTTC.

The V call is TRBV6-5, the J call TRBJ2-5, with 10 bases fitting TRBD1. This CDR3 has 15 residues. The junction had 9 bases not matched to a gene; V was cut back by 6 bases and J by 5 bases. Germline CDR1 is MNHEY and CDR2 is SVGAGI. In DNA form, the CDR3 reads TGTGCCAGCAGACCCCGACAGGGGGCCAGGGAGACCCAGTACTTC. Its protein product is CASRPRQGARETQYF.

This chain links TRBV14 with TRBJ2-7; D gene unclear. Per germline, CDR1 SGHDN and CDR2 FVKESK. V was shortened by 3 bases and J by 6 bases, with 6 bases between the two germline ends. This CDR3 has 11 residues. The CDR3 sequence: CASSHSSEQYF. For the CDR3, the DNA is TGTGCCAGCAGCCACTCGTCCGAGCAGTACTTC.

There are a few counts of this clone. Here the CDR3 DNA reads TGTGCCAGCAGGCCTGGGGCGATGCAAGAGACCCAGTACTTC. Its protein product is CASRPGAMQETQYF. V usage is TRBV6-6 and J usage is TRBJ2-5; D is perhaps TRBD1 (5 bases). The V gene's germline CDR1 is MNHNY and CDR2 SVGAGI (reference sequence). This CDR3 is 14 amino acids long. Trimming removed 6 bases at V and 2 bases at J, with 13 bases between.

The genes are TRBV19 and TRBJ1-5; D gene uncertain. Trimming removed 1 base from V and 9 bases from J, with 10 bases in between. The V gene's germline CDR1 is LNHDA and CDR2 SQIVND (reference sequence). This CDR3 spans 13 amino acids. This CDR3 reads CASSIGFYVPQHF. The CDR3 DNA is TGTGCCAGTAGTATAGGATTCTATGTGCCCCAGCATTTT.

In DNA, the CDR3 is TGTGCCAGCAGTGTAAGCGGGGTAACCACAGATACGCAGTATTTT. It yields the protein CASSVSGVTTDTQYF. The J gene is TRBJ2-3, the V gene TRBV6-4; 7 bases align to TRBD2. V trimming: 4 bases; J trimming: 2 bases; junction bases outside the gene matches: 6. In germline, CDR1 is MRHNA, CDR2 SNTAGT. The CDR3 loop spans 15 amino acids.

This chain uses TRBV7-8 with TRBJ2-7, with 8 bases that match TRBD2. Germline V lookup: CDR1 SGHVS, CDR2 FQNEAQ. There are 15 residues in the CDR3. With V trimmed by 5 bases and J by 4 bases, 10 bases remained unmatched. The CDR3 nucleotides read TGTGCCAGCAGCCGATCCGGGGGGGTGTTGTACGAGCAGTACTTC. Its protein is CASSRSGGVLYEQYF.

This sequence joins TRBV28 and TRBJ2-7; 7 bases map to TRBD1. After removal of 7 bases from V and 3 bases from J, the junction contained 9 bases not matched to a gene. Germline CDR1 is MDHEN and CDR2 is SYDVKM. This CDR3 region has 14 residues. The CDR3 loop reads CASTPTGIYYEQYF. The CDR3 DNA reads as TGTGCCAGCACCCCGACAGGGATTTACTACGAGCAGTACTTC.

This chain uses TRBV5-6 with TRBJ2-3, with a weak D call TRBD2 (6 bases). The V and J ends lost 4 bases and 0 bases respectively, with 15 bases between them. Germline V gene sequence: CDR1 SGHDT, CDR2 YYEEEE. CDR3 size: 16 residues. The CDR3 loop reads CASSVDYGSSTDTQYF. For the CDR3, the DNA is TGTGCCAGCAGCGTAGATTACGGGAGCAGCACAGATACGCAGTATTTT.

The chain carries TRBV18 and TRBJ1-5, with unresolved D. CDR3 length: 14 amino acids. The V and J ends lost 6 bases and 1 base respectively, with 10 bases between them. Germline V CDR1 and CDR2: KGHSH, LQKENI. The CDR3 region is CASSGEPSNQPQHF. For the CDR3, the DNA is TGTGCCAGCTCCGGGGAGCCGAGCAATCAGCCCCAGCATTTT.

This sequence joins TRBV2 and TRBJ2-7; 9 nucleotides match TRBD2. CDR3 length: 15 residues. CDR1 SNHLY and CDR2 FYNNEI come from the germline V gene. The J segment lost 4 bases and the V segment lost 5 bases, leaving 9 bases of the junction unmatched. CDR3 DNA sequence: TGTGCCAGCAGTAGGGGGACTAGCAGCCGTTACGAGCAGTACTTC. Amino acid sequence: CASSRGTSSRYEQYF.

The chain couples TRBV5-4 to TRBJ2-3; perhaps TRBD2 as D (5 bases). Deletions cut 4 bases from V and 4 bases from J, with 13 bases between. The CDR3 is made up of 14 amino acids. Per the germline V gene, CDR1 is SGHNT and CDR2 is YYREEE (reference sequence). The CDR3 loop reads CASSDGLWADTQYF. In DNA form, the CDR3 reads TGTGCCAGCAGCGACGGACTCTGGGCAGATACGCAGTATTTT.

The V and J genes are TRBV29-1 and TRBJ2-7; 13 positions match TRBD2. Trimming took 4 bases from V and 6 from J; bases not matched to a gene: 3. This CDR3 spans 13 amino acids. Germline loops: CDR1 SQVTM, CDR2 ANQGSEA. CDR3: CSVGLAGGTEQYF. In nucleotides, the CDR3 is TGCAGCGTTGGACTAGCGGGAGGTACCGAGCAGTACTTC.